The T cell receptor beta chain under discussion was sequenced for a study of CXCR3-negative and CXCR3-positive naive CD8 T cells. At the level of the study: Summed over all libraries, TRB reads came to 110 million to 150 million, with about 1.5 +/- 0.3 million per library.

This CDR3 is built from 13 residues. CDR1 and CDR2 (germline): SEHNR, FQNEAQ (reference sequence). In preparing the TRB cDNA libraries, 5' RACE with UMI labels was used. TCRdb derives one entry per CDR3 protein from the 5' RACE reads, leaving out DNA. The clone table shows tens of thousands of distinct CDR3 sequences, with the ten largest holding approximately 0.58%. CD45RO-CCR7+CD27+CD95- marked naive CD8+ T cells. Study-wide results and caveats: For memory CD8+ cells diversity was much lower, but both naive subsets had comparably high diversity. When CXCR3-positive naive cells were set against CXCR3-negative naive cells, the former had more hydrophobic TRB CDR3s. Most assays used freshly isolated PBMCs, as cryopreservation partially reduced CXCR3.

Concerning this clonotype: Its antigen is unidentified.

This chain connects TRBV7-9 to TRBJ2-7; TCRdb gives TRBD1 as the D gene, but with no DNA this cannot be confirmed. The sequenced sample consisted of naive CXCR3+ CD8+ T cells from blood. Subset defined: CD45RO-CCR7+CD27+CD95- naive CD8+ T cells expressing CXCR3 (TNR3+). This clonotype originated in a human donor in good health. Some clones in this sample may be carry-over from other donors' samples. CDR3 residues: CASSHRQGYEQYF.